This T cell receptor beta chain was sequenced during a study of blood T cell repertoires in COVID-19. Study-wide background: The cDNA or gDNA used as material had been derived from T cells, B-cell-depleted T cells, or PBMCs.

Clones were read by immunoSEQ multiplex PCR, and TCRdb kept only the in-frame ones, dropping some. The table has some 220,000 clones, more than 70% seen once; the top ten hold about 13%. Trimming shortened V by 3 bases and J by 4 bases, and 15 bases separated the two germline ends. Germline V gene lookup returns CDR1 KGHSH and CDR2 LQKENI. The CDR3 is 15 residues long. The V and J genes are TRBV18 and TRBJ1-1, with a tentative D call TRBD1 (6 bases). What was sequenced was peripheral blood. The source is a human donor in a cohort sampled during active COVID-19. The CDR3 nucleotides are TGTGCCAGCTCACCTCTCACAGGGTTGGGCACTGAAGCTTTCTTT. Protein sequence: CASSPLTGLGTEAFF.